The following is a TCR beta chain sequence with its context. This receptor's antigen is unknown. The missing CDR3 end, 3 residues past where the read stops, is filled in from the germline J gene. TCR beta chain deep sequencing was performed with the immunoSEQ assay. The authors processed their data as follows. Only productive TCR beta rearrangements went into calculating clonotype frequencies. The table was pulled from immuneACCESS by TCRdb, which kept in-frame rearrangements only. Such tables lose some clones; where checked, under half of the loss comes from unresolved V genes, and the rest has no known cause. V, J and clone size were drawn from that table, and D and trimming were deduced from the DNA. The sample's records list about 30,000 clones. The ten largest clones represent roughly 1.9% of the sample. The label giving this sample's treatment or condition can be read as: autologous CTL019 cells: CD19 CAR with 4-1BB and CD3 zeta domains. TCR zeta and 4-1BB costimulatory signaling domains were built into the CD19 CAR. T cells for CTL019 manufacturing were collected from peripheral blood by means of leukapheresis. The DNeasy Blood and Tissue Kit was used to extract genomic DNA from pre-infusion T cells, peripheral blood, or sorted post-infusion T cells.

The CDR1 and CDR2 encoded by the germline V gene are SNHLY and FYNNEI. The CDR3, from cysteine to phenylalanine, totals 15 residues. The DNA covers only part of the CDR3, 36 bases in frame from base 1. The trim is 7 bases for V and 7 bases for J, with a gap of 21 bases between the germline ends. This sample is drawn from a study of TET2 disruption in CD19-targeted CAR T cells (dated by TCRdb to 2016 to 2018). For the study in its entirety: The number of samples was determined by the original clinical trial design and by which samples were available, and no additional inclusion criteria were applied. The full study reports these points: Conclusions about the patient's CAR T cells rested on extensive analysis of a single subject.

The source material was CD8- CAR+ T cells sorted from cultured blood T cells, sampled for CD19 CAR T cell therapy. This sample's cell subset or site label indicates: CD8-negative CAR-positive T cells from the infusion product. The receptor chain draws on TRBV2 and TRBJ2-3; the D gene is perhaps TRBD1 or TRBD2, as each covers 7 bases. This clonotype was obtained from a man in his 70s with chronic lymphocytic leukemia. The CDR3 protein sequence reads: CASTQRGGGRNTQYF. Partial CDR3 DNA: TGTGCCAGCACCCAAAGGGGAGGGGGCCGGAATACG.